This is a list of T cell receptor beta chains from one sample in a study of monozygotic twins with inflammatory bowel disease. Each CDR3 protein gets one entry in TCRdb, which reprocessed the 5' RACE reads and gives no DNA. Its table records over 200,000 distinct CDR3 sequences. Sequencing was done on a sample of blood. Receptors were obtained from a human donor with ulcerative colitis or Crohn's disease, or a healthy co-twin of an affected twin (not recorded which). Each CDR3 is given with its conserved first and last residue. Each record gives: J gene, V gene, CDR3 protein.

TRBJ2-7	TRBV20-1	CSARTGSEQYF
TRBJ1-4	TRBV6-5	CASSYSATNEKLFF
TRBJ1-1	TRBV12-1	CASSCRVVPGTEAFF
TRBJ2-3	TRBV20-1	CSANSGGAGTDTQYF
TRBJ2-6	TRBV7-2	CASSQTYSSGANVLTF
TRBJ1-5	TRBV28	CASSLFKRPVSNQPQHF
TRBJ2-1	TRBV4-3	CASSPAQGPVQFF
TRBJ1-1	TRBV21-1	CASSKNGINGNTEAFF
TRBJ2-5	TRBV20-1	CSAHTPGRGETQYF
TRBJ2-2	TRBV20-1	CSASRDRATGELFF
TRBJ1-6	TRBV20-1	CSAGPGGRLDSPLHF
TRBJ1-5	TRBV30	CAWRGQGEHQPQHF
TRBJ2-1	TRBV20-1	CSARGTGTSGYNEQFF
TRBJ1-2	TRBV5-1	CASSWTGEGYTF
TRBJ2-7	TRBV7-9	CASSFVGVRDEQYF
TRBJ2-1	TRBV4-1	CASSLSGSSLYEQFF
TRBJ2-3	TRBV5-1	CASRDPAVTDTQYF
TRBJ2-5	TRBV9	CASSVSPQETQYF
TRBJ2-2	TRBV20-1	CSASHSGRGYETGELFF
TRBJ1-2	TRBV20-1	CRIDSTLIYGYTF
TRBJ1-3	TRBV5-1	CASRSGQGRDTIYF
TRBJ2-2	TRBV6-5	CASSHRPRDTGELFF
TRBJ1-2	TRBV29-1	CSALGSYGYTF
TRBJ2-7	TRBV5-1	CASSTSGDSYEQYF
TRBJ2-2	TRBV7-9	CASSFLGSNTGELFF
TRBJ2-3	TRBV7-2	CASSLESGGIGDTQYF
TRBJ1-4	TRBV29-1	CSAGAGSGEKLFF
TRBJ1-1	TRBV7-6	CASSLGTDEAFF
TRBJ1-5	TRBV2	CASSEDRGGQPQHF
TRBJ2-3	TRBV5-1	CASRGGAGTDTQYF
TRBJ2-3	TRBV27	CASSLRRVPETQYF
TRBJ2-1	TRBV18	CASSPLSRGRAGDEQFF
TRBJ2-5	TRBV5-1	CASRLAKQETQYF
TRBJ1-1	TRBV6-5	CASSQYRNTEAFF
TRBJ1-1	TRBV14	CASGQGGGNTEAFF
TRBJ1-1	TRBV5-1	CASSLPTGTGIDEAFF
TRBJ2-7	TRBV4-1	CASSQTTRQGYEQYF
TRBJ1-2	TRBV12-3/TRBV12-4	CASSQGGTNYGYTF
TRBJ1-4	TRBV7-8	CASSLGVSEGKLFF
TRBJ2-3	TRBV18	CASSPGWGTDTQYF
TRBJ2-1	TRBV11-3	CASSSLEYNEQFF
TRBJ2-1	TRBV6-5	CASSSPQLIGQQFF
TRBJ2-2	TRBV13	CATPRDKNTGELFF
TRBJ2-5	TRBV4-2	CASSQDLAGGPKTQYF
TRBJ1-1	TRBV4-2	CASSQSREGNTEAFF
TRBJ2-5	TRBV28	CASSLSSGSQETQYF
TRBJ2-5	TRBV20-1	CSARGQGGRETQYF
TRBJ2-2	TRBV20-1	CSASEGGTGELFF
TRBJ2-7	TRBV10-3	CAIRGDFSSYEQYF
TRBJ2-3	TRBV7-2	CASSLFGATFTDTQYF
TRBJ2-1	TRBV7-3	CASGLAGGYEQFF
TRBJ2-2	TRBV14	CASSQDFEGVGELFF
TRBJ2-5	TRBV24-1	CATSDGPERVQYF